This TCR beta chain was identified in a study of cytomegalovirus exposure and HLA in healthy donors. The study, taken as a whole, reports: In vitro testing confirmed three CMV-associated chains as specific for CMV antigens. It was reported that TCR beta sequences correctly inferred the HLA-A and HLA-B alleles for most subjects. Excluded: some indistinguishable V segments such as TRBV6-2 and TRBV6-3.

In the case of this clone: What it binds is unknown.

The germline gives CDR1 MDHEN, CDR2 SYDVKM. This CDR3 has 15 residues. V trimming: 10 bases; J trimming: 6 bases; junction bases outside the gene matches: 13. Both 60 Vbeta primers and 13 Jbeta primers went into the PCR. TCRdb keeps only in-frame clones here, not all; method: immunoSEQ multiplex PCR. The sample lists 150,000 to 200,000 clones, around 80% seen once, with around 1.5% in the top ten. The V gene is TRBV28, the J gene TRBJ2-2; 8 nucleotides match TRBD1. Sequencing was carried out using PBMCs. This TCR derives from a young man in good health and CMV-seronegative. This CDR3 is CATTEWQGAPGELFF. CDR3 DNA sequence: TGTGCCACCACAGAGTGGCAGGGGGCCCCCGGGGAGCTGTTTTTT. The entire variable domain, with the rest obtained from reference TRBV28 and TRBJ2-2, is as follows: DVKVTQSSRYLVKRTGEKVFLECVQDMDHENMFWYRQDPGLGLRLIYFSYDVKMKEKGDIPEGYSVSREKKERFSLILESASTNQTSMYLCATTEWQGAPGELFFGEGSRLTVL.